These T cell receptor beta chains were read from a single sample in a study of blood T cell repertoires in COVID-19. Clones were read by immunoSEQ multiplex PCR, and TCRdb kept only the in-frame ones, dropping some. The sample shows a few hundred thousand clones, about 91% of them seen only once. Source material: peripheral blood. Source of these receptors: a woman between 25 and 40 years old with COVID-19, enrolled during active disease. Each CDR3 is given with its conserved first and last residue. Each record gives: CDR3 protein, CDR3 DNA, V gene, J gene, clone size, D gene. The D gene is left open where the match is weak. The size of a clone is reported for some rows only, either as once, few or many, or as a class for expanded clones.

cdr3_aa: CASCFRGKYEQYF; cdr3_nt: TGTGCCAGCTGCTTCCGGGGAAAGTACGAGCAGTACTTC; v_call: TRBV5-6; j_call: TRBJ2-7; clone_size: -; d_call: -
cdr3_aa: CATRDRGTGELFF; cdr3_nt: TGTGCCACTCGGGACAGGGGTACCGGGGAGCTGTTTTTT; v_call: TRBV6-5; j_call: TRBJ2-2; clone_size: -; d_call: TRBD1
cdr3_aa: CASSLRKGPYNEQFF; cdr3_nt: TGTGCCAGCAGCTTAAGGAAGGGGCCCTACAATGAGCAGTTCTTC; v_call: TRBV11-2; j_call: TRBJ2-1; clone_size: -; d_call: -
cdr3_aa: CAIPNTQYF; cdr3_nt: TGTGCCATTCCCAATACGCAGTATTTT; v_call: TRBV19; j_call: TRBJ2-3; clone_size: few; d_call: -
cdr3_aa: CASSIATSSYNEQFF; cdr3_nt: TGTGCCAGTAGTATAGCAACTAGTTCATACAATGAGCAGTTCTTC; v_call: TRBV19; j_call: TRBJ2-1; clone_size: -; d_call: -
cdr3_aa: CASSPGQQETQYF; cdr3_nt: TGTGCCAGCAGCCCGGGACAGCAAGAGACCCAGTACTTC; v_call: TRBV2; j_call: TRBJ2-5; clone_size: -; d_call: TRBD1
cdr3_aa: CASSLDGLAKNIQYF; cdr3_nt: TGTGCCAGCAGTTTGGACGGACTAGCCAAAAACATTCAGTACTTC; v_call: TRBV28; j_call: TRBJ2-4; clone_size: -; d_call: -
cdr3_aa: CASRGLRSTLHF; cdr3_nt: TGTGCCAGTAGGGGTTTAAGGAGCACCCTCCACTTT; v_call: TRBV19; j_call: TRBJ1-6; clone_size: -; d_call: -
cdr3_aa: CSALKPTGEPEAFF; cdr3_nt: TGCAGCGCTCTCAAACCAACAGGGGAACCTGAAGCTTTCTTT; v_call: TRBV29-1; j_call: TRBJ1-1; clone_size: -; d_call: TRBD1
cdr3_aa: CASSLGPTSGQETQYF; cdr3_nt: TGTGCCAGCAGCTTGGGCCCGACTAGCGGACAAGAGACCCAGTACTTC; v_call: TRBV5-5; j_call: TRBJ2-5; clone_size: -; d_call: TRBD2
cdr3_aa: CASSSGGNIQYF; cdr3_nt: TGTGCCAGCAGTTCGGGGGGGAACATTCAGTACTTC; v_call: TRBV12-3/TRBV12-4; j_call: TRBJ2-4; clone_size: -; d_call: TRBD2
cdr3_aa: CASSGQPSSGNTIYF; cdr3_nt: TGCGCCAGCAGCGGGCAGCCTTCCTCTGGAAACACCATATATTTT; v_call: TRBV5-1; j_call: TRBJ1-3; clone_size: few; d_call: -
cdr3_aa: CASSLRGSRETQYF; cdr3_nt: TGTGCCAGCAGCTTAAGGGGTAGCCGAGAGACCCAGTACTTC; v_call: TRBV7-9; j_call: TRBJ2-5; clone_size: -; d_call: -
cdr3_aa: CASSLVDGRAKNIQYF; cdr3_nt: TGTGCCAGCAGCTTAGTGGATGGCAGGGCCAAAAACATTCAGTACTTC; v_call: TRBV7-9; j_call: TRBJ2-4; clone_size: -; d_call: -
cdr3_aa: CASSAKTSASTDTQYF; cdr3_nt: TGTGCCAGCAGCGCAAAGACTAGCGCGAGCACAGATACGCAGTATTTT; v_call: TRBV7-8; j_call: TRBJ2-3; clone_size: -; d_call: TRBD2
cdr3_aa: CASSLGHWDRGYRTQYF; cdr3_nt: TGTGCCAGCAGCTTAGGCCATTGGGACAGGGGGTATAGGACCCAGTACTTC; v_call: TRBV13; j_call: TRBJ2-5; clone_size: -; d_call: TRBD1
cdr3_aa: CASSPGQVNSYEQYF; cdr3_nt: TGTGCCAGCTCACCAGGGCAGGTCAATTCCTACGAGCAGTACTTC; v_call: TRBV18; j_call: TRBJ2-7; clone_size: -; d_call: -
cdr3_aa: CASSPSGRRETQYF; cdr3_nt: TGTGCCAGCAGTCCGAGCGGGAGAAGGGAGACCCAGTACTTC; v_call: TRBV6-2/TRBV6-3; j_call: TRBJ2-5; clone_size: -; d_call: TRBD2
cdr3_aa: CATSRTGNYGYTF; cdr3_nt: TGTGCCACCAGCAGGACAGGGAACTATGGCTACACCTTC; v_call: TRBV24-1; j_call: TRBJ1-2; clone_size: -; d_call: TRBD1
cdr3_aa: CASSTPGGDQPQHF; cdr3_nt: TGTGCCAGCAGTACTCCGGGAGGCGATCAGCCCCAGCATTTT; v_call: TRBV28; j_call: TRBJ1-5; clone_size: -; d_call: -
cdr3_aa: CASSSPAGVTDTQYF; cdr3_nt: TGTGCCAGCAGCTCCCCCGCGGGAGTCACAGATACGCAGTATTTT; v_call: TRBV7-2; j_call: TRBJ2-3; clone_size: -; d_call: TRBD2
cdr3_aa: CASNSPISRLGSDEQFF; cdr3_nt: TGTGCCAGCAACTCCCCGATCAGTCGACTAGGGAGCGATGAGCAGTTCTTC; v_call: TRBV28; j_call: TRBJ2-1; clone_size: -; d_call: -
cdr3_aa: CASSLRTSGDTGELFF; cdr3_nt: TGCGCCAGCAGCCTTAGGACTAGCGGGGACACCGGGGAGCTGTTTTTT; v_call: TRBV5-1; j_call: TRBJ2-2; clone_size: -; d_call: TRBD2
cdr3_aa: CASSASGRSTDTQYF; cdr3_nt: TGTGCCAGCAGCGCATCAGGCCGAAGCACAGATACGCAGTATTTT; v_call: TRBV11-2; j_call: TRBJ2-3; clone_size: -; d_call: -
cdr3_aa: CASRPGGQYSPLHF; cdr3_nt: TGTGCCAGCAGACCCGGGGGGCAATATTCACCCCTCCACTTT; v_call: TRBV27; j_call: TRBJ1-6; clone_size: -; d_call: -
cdr3_aa: CASSLSLAGTTIRPYEQYF; cdr3_nt: TGTGCCAGCAGTTTGAGTCTAGCGGGGACTACGATTAGACCCTACGAGCAGTACTTC; v_call: TRBV27; j_call: TRBJ2-7; clone_size: once; d_call: TRBD2
cdr3_aa: CASSETLTLNEKLFF; cdr3_nt: TGCGCCAGCAGTGAGACTCTCACCCTTAATGAAAAACTGTTTTTT; v_call: TRBV10-2; j_call: TRBJ1-4; clone_size: -; d_call: -
cdr3_aa: CASSLGATNEKLFF; cdr3_nt: TGTGCCAGCAGCCTAGGAGCAACTAATGAAAAACTGTTTTTT; v_call: TRBV6-6; j_call: TRBJ1-4; clone_size: once; d_call: -
cdr3_aa: CSAGQTTEAFF; cdr3_nt: TGCAGTGCTGGACAGACCACTGAAGCTTTCTTT; v_call: TRBV20-1; j_call: TRBJ1-1; clone_size: -; d_call: -
cdr3_aa: CASSQRGRGDPDLAGSLYEQYF; cdr3_nt: TGCGCCAGCAGCCAAAGAGGTCGGGGGGATCCGGACTTAGCGGGGAGCCTCTACGAGCAGTACTTC; v_call: TRBV4-1; j_call: TRBJ2-7; clone_size: -; d_call: TRBD2
cdr3_aa: CASSPSESGTGELFF; cdr3_nt: TGTGCCAGCAGCCCAAGCGAATCGGGAACCGGGGAGCTGTTTTTT; v_call: TRBV7-9; j_call: TRBJ2-2; clone_size: -; d_call: -
cdr3_aa: CASSPRGGPETQYF; cdr3_nt: TGTGCCAGCAGCCCCCGGGGGGGCCCAGAGACCCAGTACTTC; v_call: TRBV7-2; j_call: TRBJ2-5; clone_size: once; d_call: TRBD2
cdr3_aa: CASSSGQWNSPLHF; cdr3_nt: TGTGCCAGCAGCTCGGGACAGTGGAATTCACCCCTCCACTTT; v_call: TRBV5-8; j_call: TRBJ1-6; clone_size: -; d_call: TRBD1
cdr3_aa: CASSQGYRGYNNEQFF; cdr3_nt: TGCGCCAGCAGCCAAGGATATAGGGGCTATAACAATGAGCAGTTCTTC; v_call: TRBV4-3; j_call: TRBJ2-1; clone_size: once; d_call: -
cdr3_aa: CATSDSSSGLYNEQFF; cdr3_nt: TGTGCCACCAGTGATTCCTCTAGCGGGCTCTACAATGAGCAGTTCTTC; v_call: TRBV24-1; j_call: TRBJ2-1; clone_size: -; d_call: TRBD2
cdr3_aa: CATSPDRVGRNEQFF; cdr3_nt: TGTGCCACCAGCCCGGACAGGGTAGGACGCAATGAGCAGTTCTTC; v_call: TRBV24-1; j_call: TRBJ2-1; clone_size: -; d_call: TRBD1
cdr3_aa: CASSYVGAPHNEQFF; cdr3_nt: TGTGCCAGCAGTTACGTAGGGGCTCCCCACAATGAGCAGTTCTTC; v_call: TRBV6-5; j_call: TRBJ2-1; clone_size: -; d_call: -
cdr3_aa: CASSLHRQLLTDTQYF; cdr3_nt: TGTGCCAGCAGTCTCCACCGACAGCTCCTCACAGATACGCAGTATTTT; v_call: TRBV27; j_call: TRBJ2-3; clone_size: -; d_call: -
cdr3_aa: CASSPTSGGPLHTQYF; cdr3_nt: TGTGCCAGCAGTCCCACTAGCGGGGGGCCCCTCCATACGCAGTATTTT; v_call: TRBV27; j_call: TRBJ2-3; clone_size: -; d_call: TRBD2
cdr3_aa: CASSLLTSYGYTF; cdr3_nt: TGTGCCAGCAGCTTATTAACGAGCTATGGCTACACCTTC; v_call: TRBV7-9; j_call: TRBJ1-2; clone_size: -; d_call: -
cdr3_aa: CASSTLTGVPADTQYF; cdr3_nt: TGTGCCAGCAGCACTTTAACAGGGGTTCCGGCAGATACGCAGTATTTT; v_call: TRBV27; j_call: TRBJ2-3; clone_size: -; d_call: TRBD1
cdr3_aa: CASSPRDRGPGIEAFF; cdr3_nt: TGTGCCAGCAGTCCCCGGGACAGGGGGCCTGGGATTGAAGCTTTCTTT; v_call: TRBV5-4; j_call: TRBJ1-1; clone_size: once; d_call: TRBD1
cdr3_aa: CASSLVGTGGFGDTEAFF; cdr3_nt: TGCGCCAGCAGCTTGGTAGGGACAGGGGGCTTTGGGGACACTGAAGCTTTCTTT; v_call: TRBV5-1; j_call: TRBJ1-1; clone_size: -; d_call: TRBD1
cdr3_aa: CSVEQPHRGAFF; cdr3_nt: TGCAGCGTTGAACAACCTCACAGGGGAGCTTTCTTT; v_call: TRBV29-1; j_call: TRBJ1-1; clone_size: -; d_call: TRBD1
cdr3_aa: CASSQAGGTPYEQYF; cdr3_nt: TGCGCCAGCAGCCAAGCGGGGGGCACTCCTTACGAGCAGTACTTC; v_call: TRBV4-1; j_call: TRBJ2-7; clone_size: -; d_call: -
cdr3_aa: CAISEASGPYNEQFF; cdr3_nt: TGTGCCATCAGTGAGGCTAGCGGGCCGTACAATGAGCAGTTCTTC; v_call: TRBV10-3; j_call: TRBJ2-1; clone_size: -; d_call: TRBD2
cdr3_aa: CASSSDTYSPLHF; cdr3_nt: TGTGCCAGCAGTTCGGACACCTATTCACCCCTCCACTTT; v_call: TRBV6-2/TRBV6-3; j_call: TRBJ1-6; clone_size: -; d_call: -
cdr3_aa: CASTRANEQFF; cdr3_nt: TGTGCCAGCACCAGGGCCAATGAGCAGTTCTTC; v_call: TRBV3-1/TRBV3-2; j_call: TRBJ2-1; clone_size: once; d_call: -
cdr3_aa: CASSPGLALSYEQYF; cdr3_nt: TGTGCCAGCAGCCCCGGACTAGCGCTAAGCTACGAGCAGTACTTC; v_call: TRBV4-2; j_call: TRBJ2-7; clone_size: -; d_call: TRBD2
cdr3_aa: CASSLVWTGLSGNTIYF; cdr3_nt: TGTGCCAGCAGCCTCGTCTGGACTGGGCTCTCTGGAAACACCATATATTTT; v_call: TRBV11-2; j_call: TRBJ1-3; clone_size: -; d_call: -
cdr3_aa: CASVTSGVPQETQYF; cdr3_nt: TGTGCCAGCGTGACTAGCGGGGTTCCCCAAGAGACCCAGTACTTC; v_call: TRBV18; j_call: TRBJ2-5; clone_size: -; d_call: TRBD2
cdr3_aa: CASIVTTGTFKFYSNQPQHF; cdr3_nt: TGTGCCAGCATTGTAACCACCGGGACTTTTAAATTTTATAGCAATCAGCCCCAGCATTTT; v_call: TRBV21-1; j_call: TRBJ1-5; clone_size: few; d_call: -
cdr3_aa: CASSPQRGYGYTF; cdr3_nt: TGCGCCAGCAGTCCTCAGAGGGGGTACGGCTACACCTTC; v_call: TRBV10-2; j_call: TRBJ1-2; clone_size: -; d_call: -
cdr3_aa: CAIRTGGETEAFF; cdr3_nt: TGTGCCATCAGGACAGGGGGCGAGACTGAAGCTTTCTTT; v_call: TRBV10-3; j_call: TRBJ1-1; clone_size: few; d_call: TRBD1
cdr3_aa: CASSPRDFFERTGELFF; cdr3_nt: TGTGCCAGCAGCCCTCGGGACTTTTTCGAGAGGACCGGGGAGCTGTTTTTT; v_call: TRBV7-2; j_call: TRBJ2-2; clone_size: -; d_call: -